This TCR beta chain was retrieved from a study of beta chain features in type 1 diabetes. Findings of the study overall: Significant though moderate, a shortening of TCRB CDR3s appeared in all four CD4+ subsets of Type 1 diabetes patients.

This clone has only a few counts. Antigen specificity is unknown. The whole isolated RNA underwent reverse transcription, so sequencing captured expressed TCRB transcripts. The method was immunoSEQ multiplex PCR; TCRdb's version includes in-frame clones alone and lacks a portion of them. This table holds under 350,000 clones, 14% found once. CDR1 is SGHTA, CDR2 FQGNSA, per germline. The ends were cut back, 6 bases at V and 0 bases at J, with 9 bases in the middle. The CDR3 totals 15 residues. This sequence joins TRBV7-2 and TRBJ2-6; D possibly corresponds to TRBD1 (6 bases). Sequencing was carried out using naive CD4+ T cells from blood. This receptor was identified in a man aged 25 to 40 with type 1 diabetes. The CDR3 DNA follows: TGTGCCAGCAGACGGACAGCCTCTGGGGCCAACGTCCTGACTTTC. Encoded protein: CASRRTASGANVLTF.